These 21 T cell receptor beta chains share one sample of origin, sequenced in a study of T cell clusters in autoimmune cytopenias. Each sample's input was approximately 0.25 ug genomic DNA, 30,000 to 45,000 genome equivalents. TRB rearrangements were amplified by touch-down multiplex PCR with mixed TRB-A/B primers. TCRdb processed the multiplex PCR reads again and assigns one entry to each CDR3 protein, with no DNA. This sample's table reports thousands of distinct CDR3 sequences. The sequencing sample was made of peripheral blood. The source of these receptors is a human donor with an autoimmune cytopenia or autoimmune hepatitis (not recorded which).

V gene TRBV20-1 combines with J gene TRBJ2-7; there is no DNA to check the TCRdb D call of TRBD2. This CDR3 is 15 amino acids long. The germline V gene encodes CDR1 DFQATT and CDR2 SNEGSKA (reference sequence). The CDR3 protein is CSARDRLAGGLEQYF.

This clonotype is deemed medium-sized by its frequency. This sequence joins TRBV19 and TRBJ2-7; with no DNA, the TCRdb D assignment of TRBD2 cannot be verified. There are 17 residues in the CDR3. Looked up from germline, CDR1 is LNHDA and CDR2 is SQIVND (reference sequence). The CDR3: CASSIDGRASGTYEQYF.

This clonotype is called hyperexpanded based on its frequency. This chain links TRBV6-1 with TRBJ2-3; absent DNA, TCRdb's TRBD2 call cannot be checked. This CDR3 contains 14 residues. CDR1 and CDR2 (germline): MNHNS, SASEGT. The CDR3: CASSSFGNYDTQYF.

This chain links TRBV18 with TRBJ2-5; TCRdb gives TRBD2 as the D gene, but with no DNA this cannot be confirmed. There are 17 residues in the CDR3. CDR1 and CDR2 from the germline V gene are KGHSH and LQKENI. CDR3 amino acids: CASSPLGLAVSYNEQFF.

Judged by frequency, this clonotype is medium-sized. This sequence joins TRBV27 and TRBJ2-5; TCRdb lists TRBD1, though no DNA is available to test this call. Germline CDR1 and CDR2: MNHEY and SMNVEV (reference sequence). The CDR3 is 14 residues long. This chain's CDR3 is CASSPWDGQETQYF.

The V call is TRBV18, the J call TRBJ1-1; with no DNA, the TCRdb D assignment of TRBD1 cannot be verified. The CDR3 is 13 residues long. Germline V lookup: CDR1 KGHSH, CDR2 LQKENI. CDR3: CASSRGWGTEAFF. The variable domain in full, completed from reference TRBV18 and TRBJ1-1, reads NAGVMQNPRHLVRRRGQEARLRCSPMKGHSHVYWYRQLPEEGLKFMVYLQKENIIDESGMPKERFSAEFPKEGPSILRIQQVVRGDSAAYFCASSRGWGTEAFFGQGTRLTVV.

The chain recombines TRBV11-1 with TRBJ2-5; TCRdb's assignment of TRBD2 cannot be checked, as there is no DNA. Germline loops: CDR1 SGHAT, CDR2 FQDESV (reference sequence). The length of the CDR3 is 16 residues. The CDR3 sequence is CASSLGYQGRQETQYF.

In terms of frequency, this clonotype is medium-sized (0.01 to 0.1%). CDR3 sequence reads: CASSSGPGRGSPLHF. The V and J genes are TRBV5-5 and TRBJ1-6. The CDR3 consists of 15 residues. Germline CDR1 and CDR2: SGHKS and YYEKEE (reference sequence).

V usage is TRBV5-6 and J usage is TRBJ1-1; TCRdb selects TRBD1, and the lack of DNA leaves this call unchecked. Per the germline V gene, CDR1 is SGHDT and CDR2 is YYEEEE. The CDR3 runs to 14 residues. The CDR3 protein is CASTQASGGTEAFF. Based on the CDR3 plus reference TRBV5-6 and TRBJ1-1, the full variable domain is DAGVTQSPTHLIKTRGQQVTLRCSPKSGHDTVSWYQQALGQGPQFIFQYYEEEERQRGNFPDRFSGHQFPNYSSELNVNALLLGDSALYLCASTQASGGTEAFFGQGTRLTVV.

The genes are TRBV6-1 and TRBJ1-5. CDR1 is MNHNS, CDR2 SASEGT, per germline. The CDR3 has 12 amino acids. The CDR3 here is CASSLDIQPQHF.

The chain links TRBV28 to TRBJ2-6; TCRdb's D call, TRBD1, is unchecked because there is no DNA. Germline V gives CDR1 MDHEN, CDR2 SYDVKM. CDR3 length: 16 amino acids. The CDR3 protein is CASSLNGAGGANVLTF.

The V and J genes are TRBV27 and TRBJ2-2; without DNA, the TCRdb call of TRBD2 cannot be checked. The CDR3 spans 14 residues. Germline V CDR1 and CDR2: MNHEY, SMNVEV (reference sequence). The CDR3 is CASNKGAGTGELFF.

The CDR3 is CASSGTSGWGNEKLFF. V is TRBV7-9 and J is TRBJ1-4; the TCRdb D gene call, TRBD1, has no DNA to confirm it. Germline values: CDR1 SEHNR, CDR2 FQNEAQ (reference sequence). CDR3 length: 16 residues.

This clonotype is identified as medium-sized from frequency. This chain uses TRBV29-1 with TRBJ2-3; TCRdb names TRBD2, which stays unverified in the absence of DNA. The CDR3 has 16 amino acids. Looked up from germline, CDR1 is SQVTM and CDR2 is ANQGSEA. CDR3 loop: CSVAKTSGRPRDTQYF.

This clonotype is identified as medium-sized from frequency. The chain uses TRBV18 and TRBJ1-1; the TRBD1 assignment by TCRdb is unverifiable without DNA. CDR1 is KGHSH, CDR2 LQKENI, per germline. There are 16 residues in the CDR3. The CDR3 loop reads CASSPRDRGFDTEAFF.

V gene TRBV5-4 combines with J gene TRBJ2-1; TCRdb's D call of TRBD2 is untestable without DNA. CDR1 and CDR2 (germline): SGHNT, YYREEE (reference sequence). The CDR3 extends over 18 amino acids. The chain's CDR3 is CASSWRRTSGTLYNEQFF.

The chain joins TRBV11-1 to TRBJ2-2; TCRdb returns TRBD1, unconfirmable since there is no DNA. This CDR3 is built from 18 residues. The germline CDR1 and CDR2 sequences are SGHAT and FQDESV (reference sequence). This CDR3 reads CASSLLGTGRQNTGELFF.

This clonotype is identified as medium-sized from frequency. The chain has TRBV6-2 or TRBV6-3 and TRBJ2-2; checking the TCRdb D call of TRBD1 is not possible without DNA. Germline CDR1 reads MNHEY; CDR2 reads SVGEGT. This CDR3 region has 13 residues. CDR3 amino acids: CASGGTSTGELFF.

The chain recombines TRBV6-2 or TRBV6-3 with TRBJ2-5; TCRdb indicates TRBD1, and absent DNA this call remains unverified. This CDR3 region has 12 residues. Germline loops: CDR1 MNHEY, CDR2 SVGEGT. CDR3 amino acids: CASSYWGETQYF.

Judged by frequency, this clonotype is medium-sized. This CDR3 is CASSSGDRWDEQFF. V and J are TRBV5-6 and TRBJ2-1; TCRdb returns TRBD1, unconfirmable since there is no DNA. CDR3 size: 14 residues. The V gene's germline CDR1 is SGHDT and CDR2 YYEEEE.

Its frequency marks this clonotype as medium-sized. V is TRBV7-9 and J is TRBJ2-2; the D call from TCRdb, TRBD1, cannot be confirmed without DNA. Looked up from germline, CDR1 is SEHNR and CDR2 is FQNEAQ (reference sequence). The CDR3 consists of 15 residues. This CDR3 is CASRTGAPFTGELFF. Full variable domain (remainder filled in from reference TRBV7-9 and TRBJ2-2): DTGVSQNPRHKITKRGQNVTFRCDPISEHNRLYWYRQTLGQGPEFLTYFQNEAQLEKSRLLSDRFSAERPKGSFSTLEIQRTEQGDSAMYLCASRTGAPFTGELFFGEGSRLTVL.